This T cell receptor beta chain was recovered during a study of T cell changes during pregnancy in multiple sclerosis. TCRdb's table, derived via immunoSEQ multiplex PCR, lists solely in-frame clones and lacks some. The table includes about 36,000 clones, roughly 94% detected once. CDR1 SEHNR and CDR2 FQNEAQ come from the germline V gene (reference sequence). J lost 3 bases, V lost 5 bases, and 12 bases had no gene match. The CDR3 covers 16 residues. The chain joins TRBV7-9 to TRBJ2-7, with 8 positions matching TRBD1. The source was CD4+ T cells from peripheral blood mononuclear cells, collected after pregnancy. This TCR derives from a female donor with multiple sclerosis, enrolled in a pregnancy study. CDR3 region: CASSLGRDRISYEQYF. CDR3 nucleotides: TGTGCCAGCAGCCTCGGCCGGGACAGGATAAGCTACGAGCAGTACTTC.